This T cell receptor (beta chain) comes out of a study of regulatory T cells in long-lasting Graves disease. CDR3 regions were amplified by Arm-PCR using iRepertoire HTBI primers to build TCR beta libraries. TCRdb reanalysed the multiplex PCR reads using MiXCR and keeps one entry per CDR3 protein. The sample lists hundreds of thousands of distinct CDR3 sequences; roughly 15% were seen once. Losses at the gene ends were 5 bases for V and 4 bases for J; bases not matched to a gene: 13. The CDR3 is 16 residues long. In this sample, this clonotype turned up many times. The time point: newly diagnosed GD, antithyroid drugs for less than 3 months. PBMC RNA was the source of the TCR library. This sample also appeared in a second study, on T cells in Graves' hyperthyroidism and ophthalmopathy.

The receptor's source is a woman aged 25 to 39 with Graves disease. This chain connects TRBV12-3 or TRBV12-4 to TRBJ2-7; 8 nucleotides align to TRBD1. Material: peripheral blood mononuclear cells (PBMCs), obtained at new diagnosis, from a patient treated with antithyroid drugs. The chain's CDR3 is CASSPRTGSGLYEQYF. Written as DNA, the CDR3 is TGTGCCAGCAGTCCTAGGACAGGGTCGGGTTTGTACGAGCAGTACTTC.